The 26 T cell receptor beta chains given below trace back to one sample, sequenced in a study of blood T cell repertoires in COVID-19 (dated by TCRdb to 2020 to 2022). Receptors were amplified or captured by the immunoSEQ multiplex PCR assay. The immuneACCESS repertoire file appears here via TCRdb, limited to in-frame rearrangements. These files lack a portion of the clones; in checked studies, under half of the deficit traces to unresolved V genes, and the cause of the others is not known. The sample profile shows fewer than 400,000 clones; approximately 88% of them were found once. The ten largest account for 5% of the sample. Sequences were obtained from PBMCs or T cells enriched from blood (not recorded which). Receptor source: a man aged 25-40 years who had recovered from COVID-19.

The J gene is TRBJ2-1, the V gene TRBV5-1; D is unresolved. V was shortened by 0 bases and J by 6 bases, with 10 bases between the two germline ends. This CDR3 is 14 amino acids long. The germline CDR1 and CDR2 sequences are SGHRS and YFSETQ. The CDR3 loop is CASSLAGFGNEQFF. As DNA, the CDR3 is TGCGCCAGCAGCTTGGCAGGATTTGGCAATGAGCAGTTCTTC.

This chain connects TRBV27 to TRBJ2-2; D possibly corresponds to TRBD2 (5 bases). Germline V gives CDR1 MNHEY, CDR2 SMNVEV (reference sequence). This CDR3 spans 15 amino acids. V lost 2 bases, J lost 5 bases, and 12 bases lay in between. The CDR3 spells CASSLGVEATGELFF. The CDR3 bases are TGTGCCAGCAGTTTAGGTGTGGAGGCAACCGGGGAGCTGTTTTTT.

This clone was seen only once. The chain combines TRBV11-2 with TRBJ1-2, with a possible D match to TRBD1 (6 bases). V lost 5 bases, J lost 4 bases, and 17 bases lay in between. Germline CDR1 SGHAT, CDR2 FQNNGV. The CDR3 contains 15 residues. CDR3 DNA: TGTGCCAGCAGCCTGGGTGGCAGGGGTAGCTATGGCTACACCTTC. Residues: CASSLGGRGSYGYTF.

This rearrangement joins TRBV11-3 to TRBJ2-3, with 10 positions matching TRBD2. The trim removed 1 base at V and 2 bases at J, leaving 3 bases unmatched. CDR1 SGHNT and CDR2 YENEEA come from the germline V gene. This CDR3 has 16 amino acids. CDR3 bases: TGTGCCAGCAGCTTAGGACTAGCGGGCTACACAGATACGCAGTATTTT. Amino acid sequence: CASSLGLAGYTDTQYF.

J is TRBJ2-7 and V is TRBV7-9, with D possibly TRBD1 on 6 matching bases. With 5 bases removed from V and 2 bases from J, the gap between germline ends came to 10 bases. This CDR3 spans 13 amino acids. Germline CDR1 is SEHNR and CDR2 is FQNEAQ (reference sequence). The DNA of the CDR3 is TGTGCCAGCAGCAAACGGACAGCCTACGAGCAGTACTTC. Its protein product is CASSKRTAYEQYF. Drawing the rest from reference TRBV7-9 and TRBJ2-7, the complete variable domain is DTGVSQNPRHKITKRGQNVTFRCDPISEHNRLYWYRQTLGQGPEFLTYFQNEAQLEKSRLLSDRFSAERPKGSFSTLEIQRTEQGDSAMYLCASSKRTAYEQYFGPGTRLTVT.

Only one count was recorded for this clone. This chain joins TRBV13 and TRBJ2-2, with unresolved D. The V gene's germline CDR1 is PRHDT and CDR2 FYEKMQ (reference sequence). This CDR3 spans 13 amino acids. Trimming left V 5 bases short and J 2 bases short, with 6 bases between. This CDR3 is CASSPLNTGELFF. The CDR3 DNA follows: TGTGCCAGCAGCCCCCTAAACACCGGGGAGCTGTTTTTT.

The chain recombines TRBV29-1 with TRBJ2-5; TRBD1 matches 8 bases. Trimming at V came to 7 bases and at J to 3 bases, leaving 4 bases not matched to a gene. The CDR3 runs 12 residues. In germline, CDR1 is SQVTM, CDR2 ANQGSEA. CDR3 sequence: CSAGTGEETQYF. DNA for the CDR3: TGCAGCGCCGGGACAGGCGAAGAGACCCAGTACTTC.

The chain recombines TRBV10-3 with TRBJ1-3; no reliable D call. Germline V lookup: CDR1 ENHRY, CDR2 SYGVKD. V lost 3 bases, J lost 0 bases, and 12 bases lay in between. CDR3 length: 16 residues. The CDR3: CAISDRSGGSGNTIYF. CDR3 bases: TGTGCCATCAGTGATAGGAGCGGAGGCTCTGGAAACACCATATATTTT.

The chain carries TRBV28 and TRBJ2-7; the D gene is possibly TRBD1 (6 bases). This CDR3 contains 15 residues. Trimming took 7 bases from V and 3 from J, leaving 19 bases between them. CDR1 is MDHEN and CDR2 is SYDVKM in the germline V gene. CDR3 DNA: TGTGCCAGCACTTTGATAGGGACACAATACTACGAGCAGTACTTC. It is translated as CASTLIGTQYYEQYF.

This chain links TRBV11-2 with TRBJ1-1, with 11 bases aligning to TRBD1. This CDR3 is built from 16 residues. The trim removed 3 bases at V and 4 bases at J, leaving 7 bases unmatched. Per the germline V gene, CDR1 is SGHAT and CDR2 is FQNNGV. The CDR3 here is CASSFGQGARGTEAFF. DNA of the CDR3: TGTGCCAGCAGCTTCGGACAGGGGGCGAGGGGCACTGAAGCTTTCTTT.

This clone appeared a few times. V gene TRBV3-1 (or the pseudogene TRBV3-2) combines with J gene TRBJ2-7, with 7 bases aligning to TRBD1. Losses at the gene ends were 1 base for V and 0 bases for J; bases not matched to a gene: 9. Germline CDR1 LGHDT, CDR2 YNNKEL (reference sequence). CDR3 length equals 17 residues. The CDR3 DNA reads TGTGCCAGCAGCCAAGGAATTGGACAGGCGACCTCCTACGAGCAGTACTTC. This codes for CASSQGIGQATSYEQYF.

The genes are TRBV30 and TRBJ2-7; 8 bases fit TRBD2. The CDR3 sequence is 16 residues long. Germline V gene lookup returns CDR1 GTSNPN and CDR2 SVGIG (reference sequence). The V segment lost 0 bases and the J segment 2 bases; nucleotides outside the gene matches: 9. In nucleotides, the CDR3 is TGTGCCTGGAGTGTACAGCGGGGGTTCCTAACCTACGAGCAGTACTTC. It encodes CAWSVQRGFLTYEQYF.

CDR3 residues: CASTGYQSGVGIQYF. CDR3 nucleotides: TGTGCCAGCACCGGCTACCAGTCGGGAGTGGGCATTCAGTACTTC. The V call is TRBV6-5, the J call TRBJ2-4, with a weak D call TRBD2 (6 bases). CDR1 and CDR2 from the germline V gene are MNHEY and SVGAGI. Between the trimmed V and J ends, which lost 7 bases and 9 bases, there was a span of 22 bases. CDR3 length: 15 amino acids.

CDR3: CASKATGWENTIYF. CDR3 bases: TGTGCCAGCAAAGCGACAGGGTGGGAAAACACCATATATTTT. The rearrangement uses TRBV2 and TRBJ1-3; 7 bases map to TRBD1. V was pared by 7 bases and J by 6 bases, with 9 bases of the junction left unmatched. The CDR3 runs 14 residues. The germline gives CDR1 SNHLY, CDR2 FYNNEI.

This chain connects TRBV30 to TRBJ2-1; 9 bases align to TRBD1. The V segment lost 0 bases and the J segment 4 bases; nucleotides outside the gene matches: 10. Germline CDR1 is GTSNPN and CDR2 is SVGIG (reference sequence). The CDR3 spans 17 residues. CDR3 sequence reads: CAWSVGVGDRVYNEQFF. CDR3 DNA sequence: TGTGCCTGGAGTGTTGGGGTCGGGGACAGGGTTTACAATGAGCAGTTCTTC.

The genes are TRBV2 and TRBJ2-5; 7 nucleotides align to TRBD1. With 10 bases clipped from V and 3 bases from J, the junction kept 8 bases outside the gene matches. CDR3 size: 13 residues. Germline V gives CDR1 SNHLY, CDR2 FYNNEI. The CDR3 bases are TGTGCCACCCCAGGGGGAATAGAAGAGACCCAGTACTTC. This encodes CATPGGIEETQYF.

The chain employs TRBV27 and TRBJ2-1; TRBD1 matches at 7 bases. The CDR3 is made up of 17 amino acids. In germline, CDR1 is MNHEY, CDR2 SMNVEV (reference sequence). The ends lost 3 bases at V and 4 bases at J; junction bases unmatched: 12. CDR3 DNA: TGTGCCAGCAGTTTGTGGTCCGGGACAGTCCGATACAATGAGCAGTTCTTC. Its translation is CASSLWSGTVRYNEQFF.

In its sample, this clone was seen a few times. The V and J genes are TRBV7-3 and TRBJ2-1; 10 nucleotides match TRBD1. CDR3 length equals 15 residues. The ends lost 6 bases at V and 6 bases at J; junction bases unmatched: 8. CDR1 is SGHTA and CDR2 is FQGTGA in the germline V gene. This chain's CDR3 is CASRLGDRGTNEQFF. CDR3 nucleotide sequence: TGTGCCAGCAGGTTAGGGGACAGGGGCACCAATGAGCAGTTCTTC.

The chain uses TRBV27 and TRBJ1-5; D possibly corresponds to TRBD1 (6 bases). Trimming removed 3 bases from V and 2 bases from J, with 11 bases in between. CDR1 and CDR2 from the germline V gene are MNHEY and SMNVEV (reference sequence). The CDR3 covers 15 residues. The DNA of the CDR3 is TGTGCCAGCAGTTTCATCAGGGGTGGCAATCAGCCCCAGCATTTT. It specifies CASSFIRGGNQPQHF.

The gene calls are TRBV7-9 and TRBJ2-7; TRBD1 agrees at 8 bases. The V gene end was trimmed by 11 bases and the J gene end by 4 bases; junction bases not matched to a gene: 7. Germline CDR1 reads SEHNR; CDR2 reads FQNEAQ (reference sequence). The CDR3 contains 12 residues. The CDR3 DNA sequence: TGTGCCTCTGGCAGGGGGCTGTACGAGCAGTACTTC. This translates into CASGRGLYEQYF.

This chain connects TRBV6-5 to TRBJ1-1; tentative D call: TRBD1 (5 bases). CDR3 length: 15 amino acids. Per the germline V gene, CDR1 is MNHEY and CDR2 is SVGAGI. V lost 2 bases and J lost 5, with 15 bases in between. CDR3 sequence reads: CASSYDLGGGTEAFF. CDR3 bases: TGTGCCAGCAGTTACGATCTCGGGGGGGGGACTGAAGCTTTCTTT.

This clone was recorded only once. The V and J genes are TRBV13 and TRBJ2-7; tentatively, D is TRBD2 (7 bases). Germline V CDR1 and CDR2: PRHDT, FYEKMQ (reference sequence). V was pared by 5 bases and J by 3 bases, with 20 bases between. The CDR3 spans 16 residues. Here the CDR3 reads CASSILQGGTSYEQYF. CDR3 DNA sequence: TGTGCCAGCAGCATCTTACAGGGAGGGACCAGCTACGAGCAGTACTTC.

Here the CDR3 DNA reads TGTGCCAGCAGCCGGTCTAGTGAGGGGGCGGGCACAGATACGCAGTATTTT. This translates into CASSRSSEGAGTDTQYF. The rearrangement joins TRBV11-3 to TRBJ2-3, with 7 bases fitting TRBD1. Germline CDR1 reads SGHNT; CDR2 reads YENEEA. V was pared by 5 bases and J by 1 base, with 12 bases of the junction left unmatched. The CDR3 covers 17 residues.

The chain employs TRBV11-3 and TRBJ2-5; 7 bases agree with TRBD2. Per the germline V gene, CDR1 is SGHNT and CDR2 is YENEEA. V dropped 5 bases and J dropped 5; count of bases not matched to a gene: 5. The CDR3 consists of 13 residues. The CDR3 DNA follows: TGTGCCAGCAGCCAGCGGGGTCGGGAGACCCAGTACTTC. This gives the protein CASSQRGRETQYF.

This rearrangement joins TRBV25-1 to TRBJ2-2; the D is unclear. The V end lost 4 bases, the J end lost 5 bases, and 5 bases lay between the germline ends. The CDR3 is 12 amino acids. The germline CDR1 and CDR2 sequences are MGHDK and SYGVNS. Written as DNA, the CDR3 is TGTGCCAGCAGTGGTCTAACCGGGGAGCTGTTTTTT. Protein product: CASSGLTGELFF.

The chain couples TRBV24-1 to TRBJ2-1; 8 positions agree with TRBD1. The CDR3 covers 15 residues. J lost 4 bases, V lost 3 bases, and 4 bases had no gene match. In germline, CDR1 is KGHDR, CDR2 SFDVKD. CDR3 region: CATSDRDRGYNEQFF. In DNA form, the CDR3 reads TGTGCCACCAGTGATAGAGACAGGGGTTACAATGAGCAGTTCTTC.